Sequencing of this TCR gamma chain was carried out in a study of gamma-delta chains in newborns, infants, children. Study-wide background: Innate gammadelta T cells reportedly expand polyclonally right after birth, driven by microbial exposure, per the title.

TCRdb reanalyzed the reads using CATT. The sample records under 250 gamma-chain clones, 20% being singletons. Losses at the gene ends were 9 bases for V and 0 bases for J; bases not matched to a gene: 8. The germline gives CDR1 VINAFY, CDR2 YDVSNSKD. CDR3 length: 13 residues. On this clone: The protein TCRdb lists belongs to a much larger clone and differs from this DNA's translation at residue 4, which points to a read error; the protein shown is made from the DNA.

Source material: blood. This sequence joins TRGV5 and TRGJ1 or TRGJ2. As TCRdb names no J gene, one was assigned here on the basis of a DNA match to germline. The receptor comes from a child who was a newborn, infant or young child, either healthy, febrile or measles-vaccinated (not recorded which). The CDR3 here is CATRAWNYYKKLF. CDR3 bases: TGTGCCACCCGGGCATGGAATTATTATAAGAAACTCTTT.